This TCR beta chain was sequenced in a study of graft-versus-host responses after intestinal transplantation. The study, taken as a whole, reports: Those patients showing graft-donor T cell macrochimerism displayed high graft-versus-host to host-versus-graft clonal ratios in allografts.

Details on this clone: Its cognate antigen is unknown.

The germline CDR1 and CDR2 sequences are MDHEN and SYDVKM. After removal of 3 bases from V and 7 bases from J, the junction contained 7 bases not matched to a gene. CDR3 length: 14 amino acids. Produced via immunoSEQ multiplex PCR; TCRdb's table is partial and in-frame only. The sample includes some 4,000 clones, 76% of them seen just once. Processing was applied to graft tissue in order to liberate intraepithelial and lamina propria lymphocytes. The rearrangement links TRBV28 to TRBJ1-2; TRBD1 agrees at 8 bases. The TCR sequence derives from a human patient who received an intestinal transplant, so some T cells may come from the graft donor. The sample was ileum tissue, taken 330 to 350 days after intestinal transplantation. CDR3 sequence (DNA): TGTGCCAGCAGTTTGCCCCCCAGGGGGCTTGGCTACACCTTC. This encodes CASSLPPRGLGYTF.